The sample holds a few counts of the clone carrying this TCR beta chain. TCRdb fed the 5' RACE reads into MiXCR, producing one record per CDR3 protein. The table lists about 690,000 distinct CDR3 sequences, less than 25% of them singletons. The entry originates in a study of identical twins. The sample also formed part of further work on T cells expressing NK-cell markers. As that report states: Of CD8+ T cells, about 1.0-8% belonged to dominant NKG2C+ clonotypes in more than five donors.

This TCR derives from a woman aged 18-35 years in good health. Material for sequencing was PBMCs.

The CDR3 DNA sequence: TGCAGTGCTACGGCCACAGGGATGAACACTGAAGCTTTCTTT. Translation gives CSATATGMNTEAFF. The genes are TRBV20-1 and TRBJ1-1, with D possibly being TRBD1 (6 bases). The CDR3 is 14 amino acids. Trimming took 4 bases from V and 0 from J, leaving 12 bases between them. CDR1 is DFQATT, CDR2 SNEGSKA, per germline (reference sequence).